These 23 T cell receptor beta chains were all obtained from the same sample, sequenced in a study of T cell repertoires in cytomegalovirus infection. For these TCRs, the target antigens are not known. Via MiXCR, TCRdb re-called the reads, giving one row per CDR3 protein. The profile shows roughly 46,000 distinct CDR3 sequences, about 21% of them singletons. Sequenced here: CD8+ T cells from cultured PBMCs, sampled from culture after CMV antigen stimulation. These receptors came from a human donor in good health (CMV status not recorded). Some clones in this sample may be carry-over from other donors' samples.

This clonotype has a count of ten or more. V gene TRBV6-4 combines with J gene TRBJ2-3; TRBD2 matches at 9 bases. The CDR3 totals 16 residues. Per germline, CDR1 MRHNA and CDR2 SNTAGT. Trimming cost V 2 bases and J 0 bases; bases outside gene matches: 3. The CDR3, as DNA: TGTGCCAGCAGTGACCTAGCGGGGCTTAGCACAGATACGCAGTATTTT. Its translation: CASSDLAGLSTDTQYF.

J is TRBJ2-3 and V is TRBV15; 8 bases align to TRBD2. This CDR3 contains 17 residues. Trimming took 6 bases from V and 0 from J; bases not matched to a gene: 11. Germline V gene data show CDR1 as LNHNV and CDR2 as YYDKDF (reference sequence). In nucleotides, the CDR3 is TGTGCCACCAGTCGGAGCGGGAGTGGAGGGAGCACAGATACGCAGTATTTT. Translated, it gives CATSRSGSGGSTDTQYF.

There are a few counts of this clonotype. CDR3 region: CASSIDSYGYTF. The CDR3, as DNA: TGTGCCAGCAGCATAGACAGCTATGGCTACACCTTC. The V gene is TRBV5-5, the J gene TRBJ1-2; D is possibly TRBD1 (5 bases). Germline V gene lookup returns CDR1 SGHKS and CDR2 YYEKEE (reference sequence). This CDR3 is built from 12 residues. Trimming stripped 4 bases from V and 4 bases from J, with 8 bases between. Using reference TRBV5-5 and TRBJ1-2 for the parts outside the CDR3, the full variable domain is DAGVTQSPTHLIKTRGQQVTLRCSPISGHKSVSWYQQVLGQGPQFIFQYYEKEERGRGNFPDRFSARQFPNYSSELNVNALLLGDSALYLCASSIDSYGYTFGSGTRLTVV.

The chain recombines TRBV6-2 or TRBV6-3 with TRBJ2-7; TRBD2 might be the D (6 bases). Per the germline V gene, CDR1 is MNHEY and CDR2 is SVGEGT. V was shortened by 5 bases and J by 6 bases, with 17 bases between the two germline ends. The CDR3 sequence is 14 residues long. CDR3 DNA sequence: TGTGCCAGCAGTCGCTACCGGGAGCCTACCGAGCAGTACTTC. Translation: CASSRYREPTEQYF.

This clonotype was counted a few times. This sequence joins TRBV4-1 and TRBJ1-2; no clear D. CDR1 is MGHRA and CDR2 is YSYEKL in the germline V gene. V dropped 1 base and J dropped 7 bases, with 7 bases sitting between them. The CDR3 contains 12 residues. The CDR3 sequence is CASSQGSFGYTF. The DNA of the CDR3 is TGCGCCAGCAGCCAAGGAAGTTTTGGCTACACCTTC.

This clonotype came up once. In DNA, the CDR3 is TGTGCCAGCTCACTCGGACTAGCGGAAATCACAGATACGCAGTATTTT. Its protein product is CASSLGLAEITDTQYF. The chain uses TRBV18 and TRBJ2-3; 10 bases match TRBD2. Germline V gene lookup returns CDR1 KGHSH and CDR2 LQKENI. This CDR3 has 16 amino acids. Trimming cost V 4 bases and J 2 bases; bases outside gene matches: 6.

This clonotype was found a few times. This chain links TRBV7-9 with TRBJ2-2, with 7 bases aligning to TRBD2. CDR3 length: 16 amino acids. The germline gives CDR1 SEHNR, CDR2 FQNEAQ (reference sequence). V lost 3 bases to trimming and J lost 0 bases; unmatched junction nucleotides: 4. CDR3 region: CASSFPSGANTGELFF. For the CDR3, the DNA is TGTGCCAGCAGCTTCCCAAGCGGGGCGAACACCGGGGAGCTGTTTTTT.

CDR3 sequence: CASSQDDRVGNQPQHF. The CDR3 DNA reads as TGCGCCAGCAGCCAGGACGACAGGGTTGGCAATCAGCCCCAGCATTTT. V is TRBV4-1 and J is TRBJ1-5; 7 nucleotides agree with TRBD1. CDR3 length equals 16 residues. The germline gives CDR1 MGHRA, CDR2 YSYEKL. Losses at the gene ends were 3 bases for V and 2 bases for J; bases not matched to a gene: 7.

The rearrangement joins TRBV4-3 to TRBJ2-7; 9 bases agree with TRBD2. The germline gives CDR1 LGHNA, CDR2 YSLEER. The CDR3 is 16 residues long. Germline trimming cut 2 bases from V and 1 base from J; bases unmatched to any gene: 6. The CDR3 region is CASSQQTSGYSYEQYF. The DNA for the CDR3 is TGCGCCAGCAGCCAACAGACTAGCGGATATTCCTACGAGCAGTACTTC.

Ten or more counts support this clonotype. This chain connects TRBV27 to TRBJ2-2; 7 bases fit TRBD1. CDR3 length: 15 residues. V dropped 4 bases and J dropped 7; count of bases not matched to a gene: 9. Per germline, CDR1 MNHEY and CDR2 SMNVEV (reference sequence). CDR3: CASSSRDRGVGELFF. Here the CDR3 DNA reads TGTGCCAGCAGTTCCCGGGACAGAGGTGTCGGGGAGCTGTTTTTT.

As concerns this clonotype: With a much larger clone just one base away, this may be a read error. The V and J genes are TRBV7-8 and TRBJ2-3; no clear D. Germline V gene sequence: CDR1 SGHVS, CDR2 FQNEAQ. Trimming cost V 6 bases and J 4 bases, with 35 bases left between them. The CDR3 extends over 21 amino acids. CDR3 DNA: TGTGCCAGCAGTTTAATTCGAATCGGACCTATTACGTCGACGATGGCAGATACGCAGTATTTT. Its translation is CASSLIRIGPITSTMADTQYF.

The CDR3 sequence: CASSLGSNGEQFF. The CDR3 coding sequence is TGTGCCAGCAGCTTAGGGTCCAATGGTGAGCAGTTCTTC. The gene calls are TRBV7-6 and TRBJ2-1; D is uncertain. Germline CDR1 reads SGHVS; CDR2 reads FNYEAQ. Trimming removed 1 base at V and 9 bases at J, with 10 bases between. This CDR3 comprises 13 residues.

V is TRBV18 and J is TRBJ2-2, with D perhaps given as TRBD1 or TRBD2 (5 bases each). CDR1 KGHSH and CDR2 LQKENI come from the germline V gene. Trimming took off 10 bases at V and 1 base at J, with 19 bases between the two ends. The CDR3 sequence is 16 residues long. CDR3 in DNA: TGTGCCATTCCGAAAAAAACAGGACTGAACACCGGGGAGCTGTTTTTT. Translating gives CAIPKKTGLNTGELFF.

The table lists this clonotype with a few counts. This chain links TRBV5-1 with TRBJ2-1; D might be TRBD2 (6 bases). V was cut by 3 bases and J by 8 bases, with 6 bases left in between. CDR1 and CDR2 (germline): SGHRS, YFSETQ. This CDR3 is 11 amino acids long. The CDR3 here is CASSWGDEQFF. CDR3 DNA: TGCGCCAGCAGCTGGGGGGATGAGCAGTTCTTC.

At least ten counts were recorded for this clonotype. J is TRBJ2-3 and V is TRBV7-9, with TRBD1 matching 8 bases. CDR1 and CDR2 (germline): SEHNR, FQNEAQ (reference sequence). After removal of 5 bases from V and 3 bases from J, the junction contained 13 bases not matched to a gene. This CDR3 is built from 17 residues. The CDR3 DNA sequence: TGTGCCAGCAGCAGGCAGCCTCGAGACAGGGGAACAGATACGCAGTATTTT. Amino acid sequence: CASSRQPRDRGTDTQYF.

This chain joins TRBV7-2 and TRBJ1-6; TRBD1 agrees at 8 bases. Looked up from germline, CDR1 is SGHTA and CDR2 is FQGNSA. J gave up 7 bases and V 6 bases, and 8 bases lay outside the gene matches. This CDR3 is built from 15 residues. Here the CDR3 DNA reads TGTGCCAGCAGTCGCAGGGGGCTGGCAAATTCACCCCTCCACTTT. Its translation: CASSRRGLANSPLHF.

A remark on this clonotype: It may be a read error: a sequence one base away is much more abundant. The chain combines TRBV7-2 with TRBJ2-7; either TRBD1 or TRBD2 may supply D (6 bases each). The length of the CDR3 is 16 residues. CDR1 SGHTA and CDR2 FQGNSA come from the germline V gene. The CDR3 nucleotides are TGTGTCAGCAGCTTAAGCTCTTACGGGGGCCGATACGAGCAGTACTTC. Its translation: CVSSLSSYGGRYEQYF.

This clonotype was picked up a small number of times. The V gene is TRBV9, the J gene TRBJ2-1; no clear D gene. The CDR3 has 17 residues. With 0 bases removed from V and 0 bases from J, the gap between germline ends came to 13 bases. CDR1 and CDR2 (germline): SGDLS, YYNGEE. CDR3: CASSVGGTASSYNEQFF. In DNA, the CDR3 is TGTGCCAGCAGCGTAGGGGGTACAGCGAGCTCCTACAATGAGCAGTTCTTC.

This clonotype showed up many times. The CDR3 sequence: CASSLANRGDEKLFF. In DNA, the CDR3 is TGTGCCAGCAGCTTAGCAAACAGGGGGGATGAAAAACTGTTTTTT. The chain links TRBV7-2 to TRBJ1-4, with TRBD1 matching over 8 bases. Germline assignment: CDR1 SGHTA and CDR2 FQGNSA. Trimming removed 0 bases from V and 6 bases from J; junction bases left unmatched: 3. The CDR3 is 15 amino acids.

The chain links TRBV5-1 to TRBJ2-1; TRBD2 matches 12 bases. Trimming at V came to 2 bases and at J to 5 bases, leaving 14 bases not matched to a gene. The CDR3 contains 19 residues. The germline V gene has CDR1 SGHRS and CDR2 YFSETQ. This CDR3 reads CASSFSVALAGGPDNEQFF. Here the CDR3 DNA reads TGCGCCAGCAGCTTCAGTGTTGCCCTAGCGGGAGGGCCGGACAATGAGCAGTTCTTC. Using reference TRBV5-1 and TRBJ2-1 for the parts outside the CDR3, the full variable domain is KAGVTQTPRYLIKTRGQQVTLSCSPISGHRSVSWYQQTPGQGLQFLFEYFSETQRNKGNFPGRFSGRQFSNSRSEMNVSTLELGDSALYLCASSFSVALAGGPDNEQFFGPGTRLTVL.

The V call is TRBV6-4, the J call TRBJ2-3; D perhaps matches TRBD1 (6 bases). V lost 5 bases, J lost 2 bases, and 8 bases lay in between. Germline values: CDR1 MRHNA, CDR2 SNTAGT. The length of the CDR3 is 13 residues. The CDR3 loop reads CASSRTATDTQYF. In DNA, the CDR3 is TGTGCCAGCAGTAGGACAGCCACAGATACGCAGTATTTT.

V and J are TRBV5-4 and TRBJ2-1; 8 positions match TRBD1. The ends lost 3 bases at V and 6 bases at J; junction bases unmatched: 2. Germline V gene lookup returns CDR1 SGHNT and CDR2 YYREEE (reference sequence). The CDR3 is 13 amino acids. The CDR3: CASSCGTGNEQFF. The CDR3 region has the DNA TGTGCCAGCAGCTGTGGGACAGGCAATGAGCAGTTCTTC.

This chain joins TRBV2 and TRBJ2-3; either TRBD1 or TRBD2 may supply D (5 bases each). The V and J ends lost 4 bases and 6 bases respectively, with 20 bases between them. Per the germline V gene, CDR1 is SNHLY and CDR2 is FYNNEI. There are 16 residues in the CDR3. The CDR3 region has the DNA TGTGCCAGCAGTGGTCCCGACATGGGGACCTCGGATACGCAGTATTTT. Amino acid sequence: CASSGPDMGTSDTQYF. Using reference TRBV2 and TRBJ2-3 for the parts outside the CDR3, the full variable domain is EPEVTQTPSHQVTQMGQEVILRCVPISNHLYFYWYRQILGQKVEFLVSFYNNEISEKSEIFDDQFSVERPDGSNFTLKIRSTKLEDSAMYFCASSGPDMGTSDTQYFGPGTRLTVL.